This is a list of T cell receptor beta chains from one sample in a study of human T cells and chemical hapten exposure. Each CDR3 protein is one row after TCRdb ran MiXCR on the RACE reads. Here the sample spans some 32,000 distinct CDR3 sequences, 5.8% being singletons. Sequencing was performed on whole blood, taken in connection with sensitization to the hapten diphenylcyclopropenone (DPC). These receptors all stem from a man between 25 and 39 years old with alopecia areata. Some clones in this sample may be carry-over from other donors' samples. The CDR3 runs from the conserved cysteine through the conserved F or W. D genes are given only for firm matches. Part of the rows lack a size; the others show once, few, many or a class for expanded clones.

>TRBJ2-5|many|TRBV6-5|TRBD2
TGTGCCAGCAGCAGTACCCCGGGACTAGCGGGAGTCCCAGAGACCCAGTACTTC
CASSSTPGLAGVPETQYF
>TRBJ2-1|many|TRBV7-9|NA
TGTGCCAGCAGCTACCCCAACCGGGAAAATGAGCAGTTCTTC
CASSYPNRENEQFF
>TRBJ1-1|many|TRBV29-1|TRBD1
TGCAGCGTTGAAGATGGGACAGGGAATGAAGCTTTCTTT
CSVEDGTGNEAFF
>TRBJ2-4|many|TRBV20-1|TRBD2
TGCAGTGCTAGCGTAGAACTAGCGGGTGCACGTATAGCCAAAAACATTCAGTACTTC
CSASVELAGARIAKNIQYF
>TRBJ1-5|many|TRBV20-1|NA
TGCAGTGCTAGGGCCCCCAGGTTTGGCAGCAATCAGCCCCAGCATTTT
CSARAPRFGSNQPQHF
>TRBJ2-7|many|TRBV3-1|NA
TGTGCCAGCAGCCAAGAAGGAGGCTCCTACGAGCAGTACTTC
CASSQEGGSYEQYF
>TRBJ2-7|many|TRBV6-1|NA
TGTGCCAGCACCCTCTACAGCAATTACGAGCAGTACTTC
CASTLYSNYEQYF
>TRBJ2-2|many|TRBV12-3/TRBV12-4|NA
TGTGCCAGCAGTTTTGCCGCTGGTGGCGGGGAGCTGTTTTTT
CASSFAAGGGELFF
>TRBJ2-3|many|TRBV9|NA
TGTGCCAGCAGCGAGGACTCTTCTAGCACAGATACGCAGTATTTT
CASSEDSSSTDTQYF
>TRBJ2-5|many|TRBV4-1|NA
TGCGCCAGCAGTGGGGTTGGGTTCCTAGCAGTTGGGTTCCTAGCACCAGAGACCCAGTACTTC
CASSGVGFLAVGFLAPETQYF
>TRBJ2-3|many|TRBV7-2|TRBD1
TGTGCCAGCAGCCGGGACAGGGGGACAGATACGCAGTATTTT
CASSRDRGTDTQYF
>TRBJ2-5|few|TRBV24-1|NA
TGTGCCACCAGTGATGGGGCTCAGGAGACCCAGTACTTC
CATSDGAQETQYF
>TRBJ1-3|many|TRBV30|NA
TGTGCCTGGAGCCCGGGGAGGGGATCGGCTGGAAACACCATATATTTT
CAWSPGRGSAGNTIYF
>TRBJ1-1|many|TRBV24-1|NA
TGTGCCACCAGTGATTTACCAGGGACGACTGAAGCTTTCTTT
CATSDLPGTTEAFF
>TRBJ2-7|many|TRBV7-2|NA
TGTGCCAGCAGCCTAGATATCTACGAGCAGTACTTC
CASSLDIYEQYF
>TRBJ2-7|many|TRBV6-2/TRBV6-3|TRBD1
TGTGCCAGCACACCCCGGACAGGGGGACCCTACGAGCAGTACTTC
CASTPRTGGPYEQYF
>TRBJ1-2|few|TRBV19|TRBD1
TGTGCCAGTAGTATGACAGGGGAAGCTAACTATGGCTACACCTTC
CASSMTGEANYGYTF
>TRBJ2-1|medium-sized|TRBV11-2|TRBD1
TGTGCCAGCAGCTTAGGGACAGGGGTCGGCAATGAGCAGTTCTTC
CASSLGTGVGNEQFF
>TRBJ1-2|many|TRBV12-3/TRBV12-4|NA
TGTGCCAGCAGTCCGGGGTTCTATGGCTACACCTTC
CASSPGFYGYTF
>TRBJ2-3|many|TRBV6-5|NA
TGTGCCAGCACTCCTTCGGGGACAGATACGCAGTATTTT
CASTPSGTDTQYF
>TRBJ2-2|many|TRBV9|TRBD2
TGTGCCAGCAGCGCTAGCGGGAGCCTCACCGGGGAGCTGTTTTTT
CASSASGSLTGELFF
>TRBJ1-1|NA|TRBV30|NA
TGTGCCTGGAGTTCTCAGACGGGAGTAGCTTTCTTT
CAWSSQTGVAFF
>TRBJ2-7|many|TRBV11-2|NA
TGTGCCAGCAGCTTAGGGCAGATCTACGAGCAGTACTTC
CASSLGQIYEQYF
>TRBJ1-3|many|TRBV30|NA
TGTGCCTCCTCCTTCACCGGGGGAAACACCATATATTTT
CASSFTGGNTIYF
>TRBJ2-6|NA|TRBV7-3|NA
TGTGCCAGCAGCTTCAACTCTGGGGCCAACGTCCTGACTTTC
CASSFNSGANVLTF
>TRBJ2-1|many|TRBV29-1|NA
TGCAGCGTTGAAGTGTCTGGGGATGGTGAGCAGTTCTTC
CSVEVSGDGEQFF
>TRBJ2-2|many|TRBV6-6|TRBD2
TGTGCCAGCAATATACTAGCGGCAAAGAACACCGGGGAGCTGTTTTTT
CASNILAAKNTGELFF
>TRBJ2-2|few|TRBV11-2|NA
TGTGCCAGCAGCTTAGGTCAGGGACCGAACACCGGGGAGCTGTTTTTT
CASSLGQGPNTGELFF
>TRBJ1-6|many|TRBV6-2/TRBV6-3|TRBD1
TGTGCCAGCAGTTACGACAGGGACCTTCCCTCACCCCTCCACTTT
CASSYDRDLPSPLHF
>TRBJ1-6|many|TRBV30|NA
TGTGCCTGGGCAGAGGGCCACAACTCCTATAATTCACCCCTCCACTTT
CAWAEGHNSYNSPLHF
>TRBJ2-2|few|TRBV10-3|NA
TGTGCCATCAGTGAGTCGGGCAGCACCGGGGAGCTGTTTTTT
CAISESGSTGELFF
>TRBJ1-2|many|TRBV7-9|NA
TGTGCCAGCAGCCCCCCCGGGACAAACTATGGCTACACCTTC
CASSPPGTNYGYTF
>TRBJ2-5|few|TRBV27|TRBD2
TGTGCCAGCAGTTTCTTTGGGGAGGGACGAGAGACCCAGTACTTC
CASSFFGEGRETQYF
>TRBJ1-1|many|TRBV12-3/TRBV12-4|TRBD1
TGTGCCAGCAGTTTCTCGGGACAGCTGAACACTGAAGCTTTCTTT
CASSFSGQLNTEAFF
>TRBJ2-3|many|TRBV7-9|NA
TGTGCCAGCAGTCCAACGTCAGAACCCTCGCAGTATTTT
CASSPTSEPSQYF
>TRBJ2-1|many|TRBV29-1|TRBD2
TGCAGCGTTGAACTAGCGGACTATGAGCAGTTCTTC
CSVELADYEQFF
>TRBJ2-3|many|TRBV12-3/TRBV12-4|NA
TGTGCCAGCAGTCTCTGGGACCCTGGACAGCGCGGAGATACGCAGTATTTT
CASSLWDPGQRGDTQYF
>TRBJ2-4|many|TRBV12-3/TRBV12-4|TRBD2
TGTGCCAGCAGTTCGTGGGCTAGCGGGAGCAACATTCAGTACTTC
CASSSWASGSNIQYF
>TRBJ1-2|many|TRBV6-2/TRBV6-3|NA
TGTGCCAGCACCCGCGACAGCAACTTGTATGGCTACACCTTC
CASTRDSNLYGYTF
>TRBJ2-5|many|TRBV7-9|NA
TGTGCCAGCAGCTTCAAAGAAGAGACCCAGTACTTC
CASSFKEETQYF
>TRBJ1-6|many|TRBV5-1|NA
TGCGCCAGCAGCTTGCGGCAGGGTAATTCACCCCTCCACTTT
CASSLRQGNSPLHF
>TRBJ1-4|many|TRBV6-5|NA
TGTGCCAGCAGTTACCGGGCTAATGAAAAACTGTTTTTT
CASSYRANEKLFF
>TRBJ2-1|many|TRBV7-9|NA
TGTGCCAGCAGCCCGAAAGTCCTCAATGAGCAGTTCTTC
CASSPKVLNEQFF
>TRBJ1-1|many|TRBV11-3|NA
TGTGCCAGCAGCTTAGATTCGGGGACCACTGAAGCTTTCTTT
CASSLDSGTTEAFF